This record looks at one T cell receptor beta chain sequence and its context. Its target is not known. The sample comes from a study of post-analysis software for immune sequencing data. General study points: Patients used several TRBV segments, including TRBV5-6, TRBV5-1 and TRBV20-1, more often than controls.

Included in the TCR beta cDNA libraries were unique molecular identifiers. Yield was approximately 500,000 cDNA molecules from approximately 0.91 to 9.4 million T cells. TCRdb called the PCR reads again in MiXCR, with one record for every CDR3 protein. This table holds around 700,000 distinct CDR3 sequences, approximately 60% found once. The CDR3 covers 14 residues. Deletions cut 6 bases from V and 8 bases from J, with 20 bases between. Germline values: CDR1 DFQATT, CDR2 SNEGSKA (reference sequence). The chain is built from TRBV20-1 and TRBJ2-1; either TRBD1 or TRBD2 may supply D (5 bases each). The origin of this receptor is a girl aged 2 to 9 with multiple sclerosis. The specimen was blood. In DNA, the CDR3 is TGCAGTGCCATAGGTGGGGGAGAGGGATATGAGCAGTTCTTC. It translates to CSAIGGGEGYEQFF.